This T cell receptor beta chain came from a study of control samples from healthy donors and cancer patients. V was shortened by 4 bases and J by 6 bases, with 6 bases between the two germline ends. CDR1 and CDR2 from the germline V gene are PRHDT and FYEKMQ (reference sequence). This CDR3 has 11 amino acids. Here immunoSEQ multiplex PCR was the method, and the copy in TCRdb shows in-frame clones only, minus some. The data show 64,000 or so clones, approximately 92% seen once. The chain combines TRBV13 with TRBJ1-1; D unresolved. The material sequenced was PBMCs. This sequence was found in a middle-aged man with colorectal cancer. This CDR3 reads CASSSESEAFF. The CDR3 bases are TGTGCCAGCAGCTCCGAGTCTGAAGCTTTCTTT.